This TCR beta chain originates from a study of identical twins. CDR1 and CDR2 from the germline V gene are SQVTM and ANQGSEA. The CDR3 sequence is 13 residues long. Trimming took 3 bases from V and 1 from J; bases not matched to a gene: 2. Each CDR3 protein is one row after TCRdb ran MiXCR on the 5' RACE reads. The sample records some 1,700,000 distinct CDR3 sequences, about 32% being singletons. This clonotype was seen repeatedly, ten times or more. The sequence was collected from a newborn girl in good health. The sequenced sample was cord blood. The chain combines TRBV29-1 with TRBJ2-7; 8 bases line up with TRBD1. The CDR3: CSVDGTGSYEQYF. In DNA, the CDR3 is TGCAGCGTTGATGGGACAGGATCCTACGAGCAGTACTTC.